What follows are 13 T cell receptor beta chains derived from one specimen sequenced in a study of T cell repertoires in cytomegalovirus infection. For these TCRs, the target antigens are not known. One entry per CDR3 protein results from TCRdb running MiXCR on the reads. The repertoire has nearly 700,000 distinct CDR3 sequences, around 30% of them found once; the top ten carry 15% to 20%. The material sequenced was cultured PBMCs, taken from culture after CMV antigen stimulation. These receptors originate from a human donor in good health (CMV status not recorded). Some clones in this sample may be carry-over from other donors' samples.

This clonotype occurred a few times. This chain uses TRBV27 with TRBJ2-1, with TRBD2 identical over 9 bases. Germline CDR1 and CDR2: MNHEY and SMNVEV (reference sequence). The CDR3 is 15 amino acids. Trimming at V came to 7 bases and at J to 1 base, leaving 5 bases not matched to a gene. CDR3 bases: TGTGCCAGCACCACTAGCGGGCCTTCCTACAATGAGCAGTTCTTC. Translated, it gives CASTTSGPSYNEQFF.

This clonotype was recorded a few times. The chain combines TRBV7-9 with TRBJ2-2; unclear D gene. CDR3 size: 17 residues. Trimming took off 0 bases at V and 0 bases at J, with 11 bases between the two ends. Germline CDR1 and CDR2: SEHNR and FQNEAQ (reference sequence). CDR3 DNA sequence: TGTGCCAGCAGCTTAGCGCACAACTCCGCGAACACCGGGGAGCTGTTTTTT. This codes for CASSLAHNSANTGELFF.

The gene calls are TRBV27 and TRBJ2-7, with TRBD2 matching over 7 bases. Germline lookup yields CDR1 MNHEY and CDR2 SMNVEV (reference sequence). This CDR3 region has 15 residues. J was trimmed by 5 bases and V by 1 base; bases with no gene match: 8. The CDR3 sequence: CASSLWAAGRNEQYF. CDR3 in DNA: TGTGCCAGCAGTTTATGGGCAGCGGGACGAAACGAGCAGTACTTC.

This clonotype was found many times. The chain has TRBV7-2 and TRBJ2-5; TRBD2 agrees at 9 bases. CDR1 SGHTA and CDR2 FQGNSA come from the germline V gene. The CDR3 runs to 15 residues. V lost 0 bases and J lost 2; bases outside the gene matches: 1. CDR3 bases: TGTGCCAGCAGCTTAGCGACTAGCGGTCAAGAGACCCAGTACTTC. Translating it yields CASSLATSGQETQYF.

The chain links TRBV5-1 to TRBJ1-5; 7 nucleotides agree with TRBD1. With 0 bases clipped from V and 3 bases from J, the junction kept 3 bases outside the gene matches. There are 15 residues in the CDR3. CDR1 is SGHRS and CDR2 is YFSETQ in the germline V gene. The CDR3 here is CASSLDRGDNQPQHF. The DNA of the CDR3 is TGCGCCAGCAGCTTGGACAGGGGCGACAATCAGCCCCAGCATTTT.

The rearrangement links TRBV29-1 to TRBJ1-2, with 10 bases that match TRBD1. This CDR3 comprises 16 residues. Germline V gene sequence: CDR1 SQVTM, CDR2 ANQGSEA. J lost 4 bases, V lost 5 bases, and 13 bases had no gene match. CDR3 DNA: TGCAGCGTTAACGGACCGGGACAGGGGCTCCTCTATGGCTACACCTTC. Encoded protein: CSVNGPGQGLLYGYTF.

This clonotype was observed at least ten times. The chain carries TRBV7-8 and TRBJ2-7; no definite D call. The CDR3 extends over 14 amino acids. Germline lookup yields CDR1 SGHVS and CDR2 FQNEAQ. V was shortened by 3 bases and J by 5 bases, with 14 bases between the two germline ends. CDR3 residues: CASSLGQVIHEQYF. The CDR3 bases are TGTGCCAGCAGCTTGGGCCAGGTAATCCACGAGCAGTACTTC.

Note on this clonotype: A much larger clone differs from this one at a single base, so this may be a read error. The CDR3 ends on some other residue instead of the conserved phenylalanine or tryptophan, so this is likely a read error. This chain connects TRBV6-5 to TRBJ1-6; weak D call: TRBD1 (5 bases). The CDR3 spans 17 residues. Germline assignment: CDR1 MNHEY and CDR2 SVGAGI. V lost 2 bases to trimming and J lost 9 bases, with 20 bases between them. The CDR3 is CASSYTGPGTMGSPLHL. CDR3 coding DNA: TGTGCCAGCAGTTACACAGGACCGGGCACGATGGGTTCACCCCTCCACTTA.

This clonotype turned up a few times. The chain couples TRBV5-1 to TRBJ2-1; a weak D match, TRBD1 (6 bases). The length of the CDR3 is 16 residues. Germline lookup yields CDR1 SGHRS and CDR2 YFSETQ. V lost 3 bases to trimming and J lost 5 bases, with 18 bases between them. The CDR3 reads CASSSILGGIDNEQFF. DNA of the CDR3: TGCGCCAGCAGCTCGATACTAGGGGGAATAGACAATGAGCAGTTCTTC. Full variable domain (remainder filled in from reference TRBV5-1 and TRBJ2-1): KAGVTQTPRYLIKTRGQQVTLSCSPISGHRSVSWYQQTPGQGLQFLFEYFSETQRNKGNFPGRFSGRQFSNSRSEMNVSTLELGDSALYLCASSSILGGIDNEQFFGPGTRLTVL.

This clonotype has just a few counts. The chain has TRBV5-6 and TRBJ2-5, with a weak D call TRBD1 (6 bases). The CDR3 totals 16 residues. Germline V gene lookup returns CDR1 SGHDT and CDR2 YYEEEE. V lost 1 base and J lost 5, with 18 bases in between. The CDR3 DNA reads TGTGCCAGCAGCTTGTTGACTTCAGGGGTCCGGGAGACCCAGTACTTC. As protein: CASSLLTSGVRETQYF. Filled out from reference TRBV5-6 and TRBJ2-5, the complete variable domain reads DAGVTQSPTHLIKTRGQQVTLRCSPKSGHDTVSWYQQALGQGPQFIFQYYEEEERQRGNFPDRFSGHQFPNYSSELNVNALLLGDSALYLCASSLLTSGVRETQYFGPGTRLLVL.

The V call is TRBV19, the J call TRBJ2-1; perhaps TRBD2 as D (7 bases). V was cut by 5 bases and J by 5 bases, with 28 bases left in between. The CDR3 totals 19 residues. CDR1 LNHDA and CDR2 SQIVND come from the germline V gene (reference sequence). CDR3 coding DNA: TGTGCCAGTAGTTCCCACGGAAGCCGGGGGGCAGGTGGTGACAATGAGCAGTTCTTC. Translated: CASSSHGSRGAGGDNEQFF.

This chain uses TRBV6-1 with TRBJ2-1; 8 positions match TRBD2. Germline V gene data show CDR1 as MNHNS and CDR2 as SASEGT. This CDR3 contains 16 residues. V dropped 8 bases and J dropped 7; count of bases not matched to a gene: 16. CDR3 sequence: CASVLVSGGLTNEQFF. CDR3 in DNA: TGTGCCAGCGTCCTCGTGAGCGGGGGCCTTACGAATGAGCAGTTCTTC.

This clonotype occurred a few times. This sequence joins TRBV5-4 and TRBJ2-1; 7 positions match TRBD2. Unmatched junction bases numbered 9, after V lost 4 bases and J lost 8 bases. CDR1 and CDR2 from the germline V gene are SGHNT and YYREEE (reference sequence). This CDR3 has 14 residues. This CDR3 is CASSKDPGGDEQFF. CDR3 in DNA: TGTGCCAGCAGCAAGGACCCGGGAGGCGATGAGCAGTTCTTC.